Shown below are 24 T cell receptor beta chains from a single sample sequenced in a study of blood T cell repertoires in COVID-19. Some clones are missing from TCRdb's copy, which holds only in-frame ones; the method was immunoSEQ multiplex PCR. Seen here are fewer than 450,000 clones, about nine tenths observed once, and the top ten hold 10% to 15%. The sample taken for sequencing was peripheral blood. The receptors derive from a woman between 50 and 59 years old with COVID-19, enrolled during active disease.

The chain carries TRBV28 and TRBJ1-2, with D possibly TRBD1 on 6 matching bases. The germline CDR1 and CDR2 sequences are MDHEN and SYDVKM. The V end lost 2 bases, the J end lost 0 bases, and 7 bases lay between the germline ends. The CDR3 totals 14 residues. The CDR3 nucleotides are TGTGCCAGCAGTTTAGACAGGACTAACTATGGCTACACCTTC. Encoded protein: CASSLDRTNYGYTF.

CDR3 sequence: CASRLRGGENTEAFF. Written as DNA, the CDR3 is TGTGCCAGCAGATTAAGAGGGGGGGAAAACACTGAAGCTTTCTTT. The rearrangement joins TRBV7-2 to TRBJ1-1; TRBD1 might be the D (6 bases). The CDR3 spans 15 residues. Trimming removed 6 bases from V and 2 bases from J, with 16 bases in between. From germline, CDR1 is SGHTA and CDR2 FQGNSA.

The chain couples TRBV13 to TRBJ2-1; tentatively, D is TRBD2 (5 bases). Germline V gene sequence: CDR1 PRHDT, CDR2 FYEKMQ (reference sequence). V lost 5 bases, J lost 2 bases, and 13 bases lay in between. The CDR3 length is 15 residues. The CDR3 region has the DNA TGTGCCAGCAGCCCCAAGACTACCACCTACAATGAGCAGTTCTTC. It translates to CASSPKTTTYNEQFF.

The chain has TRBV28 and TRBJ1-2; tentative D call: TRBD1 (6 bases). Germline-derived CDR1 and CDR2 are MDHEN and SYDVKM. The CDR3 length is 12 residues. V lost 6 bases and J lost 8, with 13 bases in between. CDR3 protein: CASSSPGDGYTF. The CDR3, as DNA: TGTGCCAGCAGCTCACCAGGGGACGGCTACACCTTC.

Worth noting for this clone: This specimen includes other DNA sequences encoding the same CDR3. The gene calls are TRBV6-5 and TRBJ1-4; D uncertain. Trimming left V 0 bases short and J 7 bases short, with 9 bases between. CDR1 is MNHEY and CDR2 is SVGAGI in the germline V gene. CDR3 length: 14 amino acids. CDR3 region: CASSYSRLGEKLFF. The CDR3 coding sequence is TGTGCCAGCAGTTACTCGAGGCTCGGTGAAAAACTGTTTTTT.

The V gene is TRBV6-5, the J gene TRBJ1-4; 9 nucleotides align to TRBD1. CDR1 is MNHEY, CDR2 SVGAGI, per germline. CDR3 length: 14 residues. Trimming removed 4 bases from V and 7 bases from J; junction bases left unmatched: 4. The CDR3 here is CASSSGTGSEKLFF. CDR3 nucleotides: TGTGCCAGCAGTTCCGGGACAGGGAGTGAAAAACTGTTTTTT.

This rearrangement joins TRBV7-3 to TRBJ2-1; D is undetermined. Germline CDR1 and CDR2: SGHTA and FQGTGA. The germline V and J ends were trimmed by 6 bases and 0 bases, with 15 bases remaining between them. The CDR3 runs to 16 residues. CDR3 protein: CASSPRSPSSYNEQFF. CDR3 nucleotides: TGTGCCAGCAGTCCTAGAAGTCCAAGCTCCTACAATGAGCAGTTCTTC.

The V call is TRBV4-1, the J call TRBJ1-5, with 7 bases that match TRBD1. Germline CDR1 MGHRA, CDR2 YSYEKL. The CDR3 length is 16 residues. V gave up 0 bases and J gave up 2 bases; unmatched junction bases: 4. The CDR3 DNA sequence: TGCGCCAGCAGCCAAGAAACAGGGGCTCGCAATCAGCCCCAGCATTTT. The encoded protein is CASSQETGARNQPQHF.

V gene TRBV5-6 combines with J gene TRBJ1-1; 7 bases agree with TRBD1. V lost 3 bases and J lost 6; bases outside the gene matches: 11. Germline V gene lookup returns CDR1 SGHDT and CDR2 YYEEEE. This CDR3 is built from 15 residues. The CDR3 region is CASSSLTGASAEAFF. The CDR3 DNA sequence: TGTGCCAGCAGCTCACTTACAGGGGCCAGCGCTGAAGCTTTCTTT.

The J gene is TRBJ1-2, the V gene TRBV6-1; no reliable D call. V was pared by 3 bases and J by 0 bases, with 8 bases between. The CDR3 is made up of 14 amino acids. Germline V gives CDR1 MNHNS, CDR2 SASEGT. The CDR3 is CASSEDFTNYGYTF. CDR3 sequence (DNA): TGTGCCAGCAGTGAGGACTTTACTAACTATGGCTACACCTTC.

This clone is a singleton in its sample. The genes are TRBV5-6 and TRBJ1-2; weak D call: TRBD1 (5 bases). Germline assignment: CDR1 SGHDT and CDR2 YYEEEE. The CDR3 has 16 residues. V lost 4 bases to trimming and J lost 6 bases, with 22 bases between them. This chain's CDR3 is CASSPGGAGRVDGYTF. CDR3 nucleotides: TGTGCCAGCAGCCCCGGGGGTGCAGGGAGGGTCGATGGCTACACCTTC.

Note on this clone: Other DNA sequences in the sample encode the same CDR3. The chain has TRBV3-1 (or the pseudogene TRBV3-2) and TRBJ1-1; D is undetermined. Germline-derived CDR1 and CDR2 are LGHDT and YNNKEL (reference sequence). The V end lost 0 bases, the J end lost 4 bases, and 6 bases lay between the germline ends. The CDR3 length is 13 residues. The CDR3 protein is CASSQDGGTEAFF. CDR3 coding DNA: TGTGCCAGCAGCCAAGATGGCGGCACTGAAGCTTTCTTT.

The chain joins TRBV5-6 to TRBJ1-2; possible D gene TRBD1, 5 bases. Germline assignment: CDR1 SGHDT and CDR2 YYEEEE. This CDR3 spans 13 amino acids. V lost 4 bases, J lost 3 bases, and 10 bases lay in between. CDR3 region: CASSPDSHYGYTF. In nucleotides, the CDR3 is TGTGCCAGCAGCCCCGACAGCCACTATGGCTACACCTTC.

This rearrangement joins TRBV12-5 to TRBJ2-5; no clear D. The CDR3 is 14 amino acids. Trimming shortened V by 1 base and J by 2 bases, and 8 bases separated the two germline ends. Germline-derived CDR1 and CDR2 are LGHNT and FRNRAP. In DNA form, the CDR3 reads TGTGCTAGTGGTTTGGACTTGCCTCAAGAGACCCAGTACTTC. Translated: CASGLDLPQETQYF.

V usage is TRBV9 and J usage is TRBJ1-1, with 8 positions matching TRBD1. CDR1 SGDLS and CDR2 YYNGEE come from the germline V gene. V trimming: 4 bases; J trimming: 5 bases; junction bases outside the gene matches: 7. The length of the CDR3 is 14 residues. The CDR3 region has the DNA TGTGCCAGCAGCCCCCGGACAGGGACGACTGAAGCTTTCTTT. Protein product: CASSPRTGTTEAFF.

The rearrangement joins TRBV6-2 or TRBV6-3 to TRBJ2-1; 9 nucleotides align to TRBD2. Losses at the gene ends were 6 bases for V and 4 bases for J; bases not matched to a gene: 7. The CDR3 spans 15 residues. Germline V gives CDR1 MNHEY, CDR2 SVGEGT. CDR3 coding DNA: TGTGCCAGCAGCCCCGGGACTAGCTATTACAATGAGCAGTTCTTC. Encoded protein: CASSPGTSYYNEQFF.

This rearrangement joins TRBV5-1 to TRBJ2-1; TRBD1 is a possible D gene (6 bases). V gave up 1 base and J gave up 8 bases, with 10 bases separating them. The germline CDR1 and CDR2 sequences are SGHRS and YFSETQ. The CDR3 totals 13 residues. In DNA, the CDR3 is TGCGCCAGCAGCTTGCAGGGGAACGATGAGCAGTTCTTC. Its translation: CASSLQGNDEQFF.

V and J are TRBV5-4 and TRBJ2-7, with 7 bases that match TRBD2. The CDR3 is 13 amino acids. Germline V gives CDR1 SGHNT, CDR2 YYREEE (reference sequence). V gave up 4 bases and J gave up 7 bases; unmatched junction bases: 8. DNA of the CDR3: TGTGCCAGCAGCCCCCCCGCTAGCGGTGAGCAGTACTTC. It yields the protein CASSPPASGEQYF.

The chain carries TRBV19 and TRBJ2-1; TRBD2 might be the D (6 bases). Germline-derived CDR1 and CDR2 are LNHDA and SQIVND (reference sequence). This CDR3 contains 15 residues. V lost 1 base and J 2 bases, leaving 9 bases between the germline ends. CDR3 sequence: CASSIGGVAYNEQFF. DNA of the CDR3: TGTGCCAGTAGTATAGGGGGGGTTGCCTACAATGAGCAGTTCTTC. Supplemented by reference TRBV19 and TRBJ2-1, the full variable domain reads DGGITQSPKYLFRKEGQNVTLSCEQNLNHDAMYWYRQDPGQGLRLIYYSQIVNDFQKGDIAEGYSVSREKKESFPLTVTSAQKNPTAFYLCASSIGGVAYNEQFFGPGTRLTVL.

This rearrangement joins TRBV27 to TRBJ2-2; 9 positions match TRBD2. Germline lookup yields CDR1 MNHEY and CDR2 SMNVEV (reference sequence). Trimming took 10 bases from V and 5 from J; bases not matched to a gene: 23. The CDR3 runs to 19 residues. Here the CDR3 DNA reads TGTGCCACCCGGGAGAGCGGGGGGTGGACGGGGATTGCGACCGGGGAGCTGTTTTTT. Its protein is CATRESGGWTGIATGELFF.

Written as DNA, the CDR3 is TGTGCCAGCTCATCGACTGAAGCTTTCTTT. Translation gives CASSSTEAFF. J is TRBJ1-1 and V is TRBV18; no definite D call. CDR3 size: 10 residues. From germline, CDR1 is KGHSH and CDR2 LQKENI. Trimming took off 5 bases at V and 5 bases at J, with 3 bases between the two ends.

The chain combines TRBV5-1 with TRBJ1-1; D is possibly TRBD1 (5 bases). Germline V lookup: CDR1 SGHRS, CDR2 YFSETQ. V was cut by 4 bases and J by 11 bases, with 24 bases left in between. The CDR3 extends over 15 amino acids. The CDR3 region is CASSPENMGEGDAFF. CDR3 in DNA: TGCGCCAGCAGCCCCGAGAACATGGGGGAGGGAGACGCTTTCTTT. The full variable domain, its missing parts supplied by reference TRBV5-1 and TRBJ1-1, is KAGVTQTPRYLIKTRGQQVTLSCSPISGHRSVSWYQQTPGQGLQFLFEYFSETQRNKGNFPGRFSGRQFSNSRSEMNVSTLELGDSALYLCASSPENMGEGDAFFGQGTRLTVV.

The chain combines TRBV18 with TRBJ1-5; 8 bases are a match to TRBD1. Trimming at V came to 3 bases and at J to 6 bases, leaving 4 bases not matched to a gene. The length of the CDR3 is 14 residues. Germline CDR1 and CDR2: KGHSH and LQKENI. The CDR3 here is CASSPTGEIQPQHF. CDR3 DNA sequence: TGTGCCAGCTCACCGACAGGGGAGATTCAGCCCCAGCATTTT.

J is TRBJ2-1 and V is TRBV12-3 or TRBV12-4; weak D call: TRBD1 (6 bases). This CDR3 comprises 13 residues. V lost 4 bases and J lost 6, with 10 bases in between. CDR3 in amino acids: CASSWTRGNEQFF. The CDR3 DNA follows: TGTGCCAGCAGTTGGACCAGGGGCAATGAGCAGTTCTTC.